This entry is about one T cell receptor beta chain. Its target is unknown. Researchers ran the assay at a deep level. Measured with immunoSEQ multiplex PCR; TCRdb has only the in-frame clones, and not every one. The profile shows approximately 2,000,000 clones, 80% to 95% of them singletons. The data stem from a study of shared clonotypes between healthy human individuals. General study results and limits: Clonotype sharing levels among donors were expected to vary with sequencing depth.

Partitioning of CD4+ cells yielded a CD45RA+ naive subset and a CD45RA-negative memory subset. With V trimmed by 4 bases and J by 5 bases, 12 bases remained unmatched. CDR1 and CDR2 from the germline V gene are MNHEY and SMNVEV (reference sequence). The CDR3 is 18 residues long. This rearrangement joins TRBV27 to TRBJ2-2, with 11 bases lining up with TRBD2. Sequencing was done on a sample of naive CD4+ T cells from PBMCs. The subset was: CD45RA+ positively selected. The TCR was taken from a man aged 18 to 35 in good health. Some clones in this sample may be carry-over from other donors' samples. The CDR3 sequence: CASSSHPLAGVLTGELFF. CDR3 bases: TGTGCCAGCAGTTCCCACCCACTAGCGGGAGTTTTAACCGGGGAGCTGTTTTTT.